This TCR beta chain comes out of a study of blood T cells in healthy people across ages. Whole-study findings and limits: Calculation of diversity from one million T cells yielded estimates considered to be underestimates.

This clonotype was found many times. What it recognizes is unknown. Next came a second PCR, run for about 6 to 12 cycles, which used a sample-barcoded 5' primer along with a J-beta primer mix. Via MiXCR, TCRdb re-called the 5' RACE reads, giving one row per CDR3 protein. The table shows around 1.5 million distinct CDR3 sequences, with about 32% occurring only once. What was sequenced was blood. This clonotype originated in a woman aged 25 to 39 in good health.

The CDR3 region has the DNA TGCAGTGCCATAGGACCCACAGATACGCAGTATTTT. It codes for CSAIGPTDTQYF. The rearrangement uses TRBV20-1 and TRBJ2-3, with D hard to call. V gave up 6 bases and J gave up 2 bases, with 9 bases separating them. Germline V gene lookup returns CDR1 DFQATT and CDR2 SNEGSKA (reference sequence). The CDR3 contains 12 residues.